This is a list of T cell receptor beta chains from one sample in a study of blood T cell repertoires in COVID-19. Repertoires were generated with immunoSEQ multiplex PCR, while TCRdb's copy carries only in-frame clones and drops some. The sample contains some 250,000 clones, over 70% of which appear only once. The sample taken for sequencing was peripheral blood. These receptor sequences come from a woman of 80 years or more with acute or convalescent COVID-19. The CDR3 runs from the conserved cysteine through the conserved F or W. The D gene is left open where the match is weak. Some rows mark clone size as missing; the rest say once, few, many or name a class of expanded clone.

J	length	D	V	size	DNA	CDR3
TRBJ2-2	16	TRBD2	TRBV5-4	NA	TGTGCCAGCAGCTTGGGCCTAGCGGGGGGCATCGGGGAGCTGTTTTTT	CASSLGLAGGIGELFF
TRBJ2-2	19	TRBD2	TRBV28	few	TGTGCCAGCAGTTTATGGGGACTAGCGGGAGATACGAACACCGGGGAGCTGTTTTTT	CASSLWGLAGDTNTGELFF
TRBJ2-1	11	NA	TRBV12-3/TRBV12-4	NA	TGTGCCAGCAGTTCCCCGGCGGGGCAGTTCTTC	CASSSPAGQFF
TRBJ2-7	15	TRBD2	TRBV5-4	many	TGTGCCAGCAGCTTGGAAGCGGGAGTTTCCTACGAGCAGTACTTC	CASSLEAGVSYEQYF
TRBJ2-5	13	TRBD1	TRBV20-1	NA	TGCAGTGCTAGTGACAGGGTGGGAGAGACCCAGTACTTC	CSASDRVGETQYF
TRBJ2-5	14	NA	TRBV19	NA	TGTGCCAGTAGTGCGAGGGGGAGGGGGGAGACCCAGTACTTC	CASSARGRGETQYF
TRBJ1-1	15	NA	TRBV6-6	NA	TGTGCCAGCAGTTACTCGAGGACAGATAACACTGAAGCTTTCTTT	CASSYSRTDNTEAFF
TRBJ1-1	16	NA	TRBV29-1	NA	TGCAGCGCCCGGGGGGGAACAAAGCGGCAGAACACTGAAGCTTTCTTT	CSARGGTKRQNTEAFF
TRBJ1-1	15	NA	TRBV6-5	NA	TGTGCCAGCAGAAGCCCGACAGGCATGAACACTGAAGCTTTCTTT	CASRSPTGMNTEAFF
TRBJ2-1	14	TRBD2	TRBV29-1	NA	TGCAGCGTTGGGCTAGCGGGAGGGCAGAATGAGCAGTTCTTC	CSVGLAGGQNEQFF
TRBJ2-7	16	TRBD2	TRBV6-6	NA	TGTGCCAGCAGCCAAGGGGGACTAGCGGGAGAGCGCGAGCAGTACTTC	CASSQGGLAGEREQYF
TRBJ1-2	14	NA	TRBV6-5	once	TGTGCCAGCAGTCCCCGGGGTTCTGCGCGGGGCTACACCTTC	CASSPRGSARGYTF
TRBJ2-1	16	NA	TRBV5-8	NA	TGTGCCAGCAGCTTTAGGGGCGGGGCGTCCTACAATGAGCAGTTCTTC	CASSFRGGASYNEQFF
TRBJ1-1	13	NA	TRBV2	NA	TGTGCCAGCAGTGTTAGGGGCCCGGCGGAAGCTTTCTTT	CASSVRGPAEAFF
TRBJ1-1	13	TRBD1	TRBV6-5	few	TGTGCCAGCAGTCCACAGGGGGACACTGAAGCTTTCTTT	CASSPQGDTEAFF
TRBJ1-4	14	NA	TRBV13	NA	TGTGCCAGCAGCCAAGGAGCAACTAATGAAAAACTGTTTTTT	CASSQGATNEKLFF
TRBJ1-2	13	TRBD1	TRBV2	NA	TGTGCCAGCAGTCATCCCCAGGGGGATGGCTACACCTTC	CASSHPQGDGYTF
TRBJ2-7	14	TRBD1	TRBV30	NA	TGTGCCTGGAGTGTAAGGACAGGAGCCTACGAGCAGTACTTC	CAWSVRTGAYEQYF
TRBJ1-3	13	NA	TRBV7-8	few	TGTGCCAGCTCCGGACTATCTGGAAACACCATATATTTT	CASSGLSGNTIYF
TRBJ2-1	16	TRBD2	TRBV5-5	NA	TGTGCCAGCAGCTTGGACTCTAGCGGGGTAAACAATGAGCAGTTCTTC	CASSLDSSGVNNEQFF
TRBJ2-1	13	NA	TRBV28	NA	TGTGCCAGCTGCCCAGGTGCCTACAATGAGCAGTTCTTC	CASCPGAYNEQFF
TRBJ2-7	15	NA	TRBV5-5	NA	TGTGCCAGCAGCCCCAAAGCCGGGACTGGCCACGAGCAGTACTTC	CASSPKAGTGHEQYF
TRBJ2-7	14	NA	TRBV6-6	NA	TGTGCCAGCAGCCATGGGGGGATCAACGGGGAGCAGTACTTC	CASSHGGINGEQYF